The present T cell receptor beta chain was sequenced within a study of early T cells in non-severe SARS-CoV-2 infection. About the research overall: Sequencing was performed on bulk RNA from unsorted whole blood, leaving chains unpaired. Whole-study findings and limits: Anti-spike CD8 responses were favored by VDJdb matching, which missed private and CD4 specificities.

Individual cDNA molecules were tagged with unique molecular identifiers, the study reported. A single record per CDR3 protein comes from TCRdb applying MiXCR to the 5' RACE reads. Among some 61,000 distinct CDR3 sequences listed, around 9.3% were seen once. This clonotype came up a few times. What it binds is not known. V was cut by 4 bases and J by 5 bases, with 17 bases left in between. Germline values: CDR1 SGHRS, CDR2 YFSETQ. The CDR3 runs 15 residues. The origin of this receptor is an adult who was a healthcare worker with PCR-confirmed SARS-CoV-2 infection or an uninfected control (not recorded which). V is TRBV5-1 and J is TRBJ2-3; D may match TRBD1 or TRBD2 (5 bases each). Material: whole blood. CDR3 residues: CASSPRERGGDTQYF. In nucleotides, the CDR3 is TGCGCCAGCAGCCCCCGAGAGCGTGGGGGAGATACGCAGTATTTT.